This T cell receptor beta chain is from a study of cytomegalovirus exposure and HLA in healthy donors. The donors, nominally healthy at sampling, likely had unrecorded immune exposures. In its sample, this clone was seen a few times. V lost 7 bases to trimming and J lost 6 bases, with 12 bases between them. The V gene's germline CDR1 is ENHRY and CDR2 SYGVKD. The CDR3 has 13 amino acids. Primers included in the PCR were 60 Vbeta and 13 Jbeta primers. The assay was immunoSEQ multiplex PCR, and TCRdb's table has in-frame clones only and misses some. The data contain under 170,000 clones, approximately 60% of them singletons.

The sequence came from a woman aged 55-69 years in good health and CMV-seropositive. Sequenced sample: PBMCs. The chain joins TRBV10-3 to TRBJ2-2, with a possible D match to TRBD2 (6 bases). CDR3 residues: CAIKEREAGELFF. The CDR3 coding sequence is TGTGCCATCAAGGAAAGGGAGGCCGGGGAGCTGTTTTTT.